This T cell receptor beta chain stems from a study of T cell responses to AZD1222 COVID-19 vaccine. Study results and caveats: Samples come after the peak T cell response, not at day 14.

The CDR3 has 12 residues. Germline V CDR1 and CDR2: SSHAT, FNYEAQ (reference sequence). V was shortened by 3 bases and J by 6 bases, with 5 bases between the two germline ends. Sequencing used immunoSEQ multiplex PCR; TCRdb keeps in-frame clones, though not all of them. Here the sample spans about 120,000 clones, roughly 87% being singletons. Concerning this clone: Its specificity is unknown.

The receptor was isolated from an adult who received the AZD1222 COVID-19 vaccine. J is TRBJ2-2 and V is TRBV7-7; no definite D call. Specimen: peripheral blood, collected 28 days after the second AZD1222 dose. The CDR3 nucleotides read TGTGCCAGCAGCTTCAAGGCCGGGGAGCTGTTTTTT. It translates to CASSFKAGELFF.